The 10 T cell receptor beta chains given below trace back to one sample, sequenced in a study of blood T cells in healthy people across ages. With a J-beta primer mix and a sample-barcoded 5' primer, a second PCR ran 7 to 11 cycles. TCRdb recomputed calls from the 5' RACE reads with MiXCR, one row per CDR3 protein. In the table there are 650,000 to 900,000 distinct CDR3 sequences, approximately 65% of which are singletons. The sequenced sample consisted of blood. These receptors were collected from a man younger than 45 in good health.

This chain links TRBV20-1 with TRBJ1-2; 7 nucleotides line up with TRBD1. This CDR3 contains 12 residues. Germline V gives CDR1 DFQATT, CDR2 SNEGSKA (reference sequence). V lost 4 bases, J lost 3 bases, and 2 bases stayed unmatched. The CDR3 DNA follows: TGCAGTGCTAACAGGGGAGACTATGGCTACACCTTC. Its protein product is CSANRGDYGYTF.

The rearrangement uses TRBV9 and TRBJ2-1; D unresolved. Germline assignment: CDR1 SGDLS and CDR2 YYNGEE. The length of the CDR3 is 15 residues. V was cut by 0 bases and J by 4 bases, with 11 bases left in between. CDR3 in amino acids: CASSVEGLNYNEQFF. The CDR3 DNA is TGTGCCAGCAGCGTAGAAGGCTTGAATTACAATGAGCAGTTCTTC.

The rearrangement links TRBV10-3 to TRBJ1-6; 7 nucleotides line up with TRBD1. CDR3 length: 15 amino acids. Germline V CDR1 and CDR2: ENHRY, SYGVKD. J lost 7 bases, V lost 8 bases, and 11 bases had no gene match. For the CDR3, the DNA is TGTGCCATCGCCCGGATAGGGGGCGGGAATTCACCCCTCCACTTT. Translation: CAIARIGGGNSPLHF.

The chain recombines TRBV6-1 with TRBJ1-2; weak D call: TRBD1 (5 bases). Germline CDR1 and CDR2: MNHNS and SASEGT. CDR3 length: 15 residues. V dropped 6 bases and J dropped 3 bases, with 17 bases sitting between them. CDR3 nucleotide sequence: TGTGCCAGCAGCGAGGGACTCCCGGTGGACTATGGCTACACCTTC. It translates to CASSEGLPVDYGYTF.

This rearrangement joins TRBV25-1 to TRBJ2-7; D is perhaps TRBD1 or TRBD2 (5 bases each). The V and J ends lost 5 bases and 3 bases respectively, with 14 bases between them. The CDR3 is 14 residues long. CDR1 is MGHDK, CDR2 SYGVNS, per germline. This CDR3 reads CASSLGDGHYEQYF. CDR3 bases: TGTGCCAGCAGTTTAGGGGACGGACACTACGAGCAGTACTTC.

The chain combines TRBV20-1 with TRBJ2-1; the D gene is possibly TRBD2 (6 bases). V lost 0 bases to trimming and J lost 9 bases, with 15 bases between them. The CDR3 contains 14 residues. CDR1 is DFQATT and CDR2 is SNEGSKA in the germline V gene (reference sequence). The CDR3 nucleotides read TGCAGTGCTAGAGATCTGGGGGGTTCGGTTGAGCAGTTCTTC. Translated, it gives CSARDLGGSVEQFF.

This chain joins TRBV9 and TRBJ1-5; tentatively, D is TRBD1 (5 bases). CDR3 length equals 14 residues. V was pared by 4 bases and J by 0 bases, with 8 bases between. Germline V gives CDR1 SGDLS, CDR2 YYNGEE. The CDR3 loop reads CASSLQGSNQPQHF. The CDR3 coding sequence is TGTGCCAGCAGCTTGCAGGGTAGCAATCAGCCCCAGCATTTT.

This clonotype was counted a single time. The chain is built from TRBV29-1 and TRBJ2-1, with D hard to call. The CDR3 is made up of 10 amino acids. The ends were cut back, 4 bases at V and 9 bases at J, with 7 bases in the middle. Germline lookup yields CDR1 SQVTM and CDR2 ANQGSEA. CDR3 sequence (DNA): TGCAGCGTTGCGGAGCTTGAGCAGTTCTTC. Its protein is CSVAELEQFF.

This clonotype appeared a single time. The chain recombines TRBV2 with TRBJ2-7; 9 nucleotides line up with TRBD1. V dropped 5 bases and J dropped 6; count of bases not matched to a gene: 8. Germline CDR1 SNHLY, CDR2 FYNNEI. The CDR3 sequence is 14 residues long. CDR3 protein: CASSSGTGHGEQYF. CDR3 DNA sequence: TGTGCCAGCAGTTCCGGGACAGGGCATGGCGAGCAGTACTTC.

The chain employs TRBV20-1 and TRBJ1-2, with D perhaps TRBD1 (5 bases). The CDR3 sequence is 16 residues long. Germline CDR1 is DFQATT and CDR2 is SNEGSKA (reference sequence). With 5 bases removed from V and 4 bases from J, the gap between germline ends came to 23 bases. Here the CDR3 DNA reads TGCAGTGCTCCAAGTCTGGGTACGGGGGGGAGCTATGGCTACACCTTC. Protein product: CSAPSLGTGGSYGYTF.